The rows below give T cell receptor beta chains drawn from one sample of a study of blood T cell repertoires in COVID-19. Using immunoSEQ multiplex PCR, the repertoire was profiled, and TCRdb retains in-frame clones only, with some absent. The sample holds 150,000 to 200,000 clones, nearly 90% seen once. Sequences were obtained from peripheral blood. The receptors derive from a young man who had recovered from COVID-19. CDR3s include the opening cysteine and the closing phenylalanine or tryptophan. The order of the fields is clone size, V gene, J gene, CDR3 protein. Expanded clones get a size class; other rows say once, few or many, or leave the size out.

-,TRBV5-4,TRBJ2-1,CASSRSAGTNEQFF
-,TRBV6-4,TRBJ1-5,CASSDSPNQPQHF
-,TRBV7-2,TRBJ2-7,CASSLGATLYEQYF
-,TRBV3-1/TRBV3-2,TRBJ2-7,CASSPGFHEQYF
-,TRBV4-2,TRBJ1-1,CASSQGRAGSTEAFF
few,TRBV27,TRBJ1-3,CASTSTGGSGNTIYF
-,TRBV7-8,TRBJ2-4,CASSTRALAIQYF
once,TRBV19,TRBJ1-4,CASSRDRRKLFF
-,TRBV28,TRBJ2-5,CASSLFSGPQETQYF
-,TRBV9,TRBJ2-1,CASSVGGLAVVKSSYNEQFF
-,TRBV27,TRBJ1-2,CASSYGQGYGYTF
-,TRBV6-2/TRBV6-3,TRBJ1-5,CASSPTGAQPQHF
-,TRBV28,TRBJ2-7,CASSLRQGTYEQYF
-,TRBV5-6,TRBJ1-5,CASSLWQGATQPQHF
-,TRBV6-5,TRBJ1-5,CASGVQGGGQPQHF
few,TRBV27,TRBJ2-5,CASSSRGWEGETQYF
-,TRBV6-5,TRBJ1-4,CASKGGLPKEKLFF
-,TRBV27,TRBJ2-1,CASRQPPGNEQFF
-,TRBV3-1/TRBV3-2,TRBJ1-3,CASSQERGFSGNTIYF
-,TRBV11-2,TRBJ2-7,CASSLTDSNYEQYF
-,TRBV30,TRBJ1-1,CAWWTGVSEAFF
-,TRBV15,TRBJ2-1,CATSTRTSGVGEQFF
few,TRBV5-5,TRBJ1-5,CASSLGGSNQPQHF
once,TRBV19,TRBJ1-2,CASSMTGNYGYTF
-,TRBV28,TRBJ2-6,CASSSGTGFGGANVLTF
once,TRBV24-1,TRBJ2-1,CATSDQYEQFF
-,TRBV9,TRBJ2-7,CASSVGDRYEQYF
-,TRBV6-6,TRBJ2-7,CASRRGTSGSSYEQYF